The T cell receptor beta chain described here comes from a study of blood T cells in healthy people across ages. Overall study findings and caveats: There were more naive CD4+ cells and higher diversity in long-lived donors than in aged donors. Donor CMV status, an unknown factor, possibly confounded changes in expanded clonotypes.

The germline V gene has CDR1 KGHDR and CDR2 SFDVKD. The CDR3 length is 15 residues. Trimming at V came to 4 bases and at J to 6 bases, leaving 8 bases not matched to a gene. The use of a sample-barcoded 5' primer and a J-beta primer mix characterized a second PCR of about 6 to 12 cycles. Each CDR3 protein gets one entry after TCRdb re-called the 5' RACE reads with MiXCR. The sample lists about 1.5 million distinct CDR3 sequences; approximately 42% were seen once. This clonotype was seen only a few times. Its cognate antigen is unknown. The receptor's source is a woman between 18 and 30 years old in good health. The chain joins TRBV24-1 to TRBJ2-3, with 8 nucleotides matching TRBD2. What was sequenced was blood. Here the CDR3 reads CATSDPGLGMDTQYF. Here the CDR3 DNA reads TGTGCCACCAGTGACCCGGGACTAGGTATGGATACGCAGTATTTT.